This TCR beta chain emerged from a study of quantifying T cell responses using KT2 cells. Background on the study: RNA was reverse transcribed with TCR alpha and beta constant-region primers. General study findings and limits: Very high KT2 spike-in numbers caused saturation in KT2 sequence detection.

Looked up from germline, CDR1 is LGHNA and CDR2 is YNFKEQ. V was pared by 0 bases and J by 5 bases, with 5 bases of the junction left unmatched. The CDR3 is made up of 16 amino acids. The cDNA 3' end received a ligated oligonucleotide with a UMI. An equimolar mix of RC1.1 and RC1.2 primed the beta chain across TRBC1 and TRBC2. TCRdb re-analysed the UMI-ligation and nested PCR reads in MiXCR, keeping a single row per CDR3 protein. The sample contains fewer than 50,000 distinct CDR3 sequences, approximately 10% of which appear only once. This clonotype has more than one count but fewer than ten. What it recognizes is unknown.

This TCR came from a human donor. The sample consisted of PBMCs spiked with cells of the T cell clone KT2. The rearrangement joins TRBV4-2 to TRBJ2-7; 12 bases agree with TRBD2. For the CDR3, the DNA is TGTGCCAGCAGCCAAGATGTGACTAGCGGGAGTAACGAGCAGTACTTC. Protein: CASSQDVTSGSNEQYF.